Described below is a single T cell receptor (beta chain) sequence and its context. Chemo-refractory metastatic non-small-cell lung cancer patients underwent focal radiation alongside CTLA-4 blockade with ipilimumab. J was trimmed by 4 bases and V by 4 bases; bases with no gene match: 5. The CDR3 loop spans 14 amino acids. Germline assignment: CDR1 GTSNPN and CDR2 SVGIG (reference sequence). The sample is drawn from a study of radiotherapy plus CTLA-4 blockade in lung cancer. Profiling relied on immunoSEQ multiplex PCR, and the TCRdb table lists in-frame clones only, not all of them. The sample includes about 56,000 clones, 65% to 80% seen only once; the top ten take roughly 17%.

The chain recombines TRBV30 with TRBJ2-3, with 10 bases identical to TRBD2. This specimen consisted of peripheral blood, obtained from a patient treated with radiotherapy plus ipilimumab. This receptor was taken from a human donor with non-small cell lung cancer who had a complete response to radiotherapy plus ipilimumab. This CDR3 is CAWMSGGAPDTQYF. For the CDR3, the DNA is TGTGCCTGGATGAGCGGGGGGGCCCCAGATACGCAGTATTTT.